This T cell receptor beta chain was obtained from a study of blood T cell repertoires in COVID-19. At the level of the study: The United States, Italy and Spain were the sources of the acute and convalescent COVID-19 samples. T cells, B-cell-depleted T cells, or PBMCs provided the cDNA or gDNA that served as material.

As originally analysed: From reference gene primer amplification, estimates of nucleated cell counts were derived. Repertoires were generated with immunoSEQ multiplex PCR, while TCRdb's copy carries only in-frame clones and drops some. V, J and clone size were drawn from that table, and D and trimming were deduced from the DNA. The profile shows around 26,000 clones, 85% to 90% of them singletons. The germline V gene encodes CDR1 SGHKS and CDR2 YYEKEE (reference sequence). This CDR3 has 15 amino acids. V was cut by 3 bases and J by 7 bases, with 20 bases left in between. The chain links TRBV5-5 to TRBJ2-7; a weak D match, TRBD1 (8 bases). The receptor's source is a man aged 70-80 years with active COVID-19. The sample was peripheral blood. The CDR3 DNA reads TGTGCCAGCAGCTGGGGGGGAAGGACAGGGTTTGAGCAGTACTTC. Encoded protein: CASSWGGRTGFEQYF.